This T cell receptor (beta chain) was obtained from a study of shared clonotypes between healthy human individuals. With 10 bases removed from V and 1 base from J, the gap between germline ends came to 17 bases. The CDR3 consists of 15 residues. The germline V gene has CDR1 SGHAT and CDR2 FQNNGV. In the case of this clone: Its specificity is not known.

Donors comprised only Caucasian adults living in Nashville, Tennessee. Per the authors' pipeline: Filtering differed since immunoSEQ provided only junctions, with no quality scores. Sequenced by immunoSEQ multiplex PCR; TCRdb stores in-frame clones only, minus some. V, J and clone size were drawn from that table, and D and trimming were deduced from the DNA. This table has around 2.1 million clones, under 97% appearing once. Findings and limits, study-wide: Relative to their counterparts shared across all four donors, non-shared clonotypes exhibited diminished generation probabilities.

The source of this sequence is a man younger than 35 in good health. The chain links TRBV11-2 to TRBJ1-3; a weak D match, TRBD1 (6 bases). Sequences were obtained from naive CD4+ T cells sorted from blood. Subset here: CD45RA+ positively selected. CDR3 protein: CAIIGQSKSGNTIYF. In DNA, the CDR3 is TGTGCCATAATAGGACAGTCCAAGTCTGGAAACACCATATATTTT.